These T cell receptor beta chains were read from a single sample in a study of T-cell reconstitution after alpha-beta-depleted transplantation in children. TCRdb used MiXCR to reprocess the PCR reads, holding one entry per CDR3 protein. The profile shows more than 200,000 distinct CDR3 sequences, 8.4% of them singletons. The input for sequencing was PBMCs, mostly from graft donor cells, taken 360 days after TCRalphabeta/CD19-depleted stem cell transplant. Receptors originate from a male patient between 2 and 9 years old who had a stem cell transplant for acute myeloid leukemia, so the T cells may come from the graft donor. The CDR3 runs from the conserved cysteine through the conserved F or W. Each record gives: J gene, V gene, D gene, CDR3 length, clone size, CDR3 protein, CDR3 DNA. A D gene is named only where the DNA matches it firmly. Where a row states a size, it is once, few, many or the class of an expanded clone; other rows omit it.

>TRBJ2-1|TRBV12-3/TRBV12-4|TRBD1|16|many
CASSLGGTGGYNEQFF
TGTGCCAGCAGTTTAGGGGGGACAGGGGGCTACAATGAGCAGTTCTTC
>TRBJ2-1|TRBV12-5|TRBD2|15|-
CASGFGLAVNNEQFF
TGTGCTAGTGGTTTTGGGCTAGCGGTGAACAATGAGCAGTTCTTC
>TRBJ2-2|TRBV19|-|15|many
CASGRGRREAGELFF
TGTGCCTCCGGCCGGGGCAGGCGGGAAGCCGGGGAGCTGTTTTTT
>TRBJ2-7|TRBV5-1|-|13|many
CASSFRVAYEQYF
TGCGCCAGCAGCTTCAGGGTGGCATACGAGCAGTACTTC
>TRBJ2-5|TRBV9|-|14|many
CASSVVWGLETQYF
TGTGCCAGCAGCGTAGTTTGGGGGCTGGAGACCCAGTACTTC
>TRBJ2-5|TRBV27|TRBD2|15|few
CASRKTSGGFGTQYF
TGTGCCAGCAGAAAGACTAGCGGGGGGTTCGGGACCCAGTACTTC
>TRBJ1-1|TRBV7-3|-|13|many
CASSLWADTEAFF
TGTGCCAGCAGCTTATGGGCGGACACTGAAGCTTTCTTT
>TRBJ2-1|TRBV20-1|-|11|many
CRLANYNEQFF
TGCAGGTTAGCTAACTACAATGAGCAGTTCTTC
>TRBJ2-3|TRBV4-1|TRBD1|17|many
CASSQGATGAWVDTQYF
TGCGCCAGCAGCCAAGGGGCGACAGGGGCCTGGGTAGATACGCAGTATTTT
>TRBJ2-1|TRBV6-1|TRBD2|19|-
CASTPLVASGGVSYNEQFF
TGTGCCAGCACCCCGTTAGTGGCTAGCGGGGGGGTATCGTACAATGAGCAGTTCTTC
>TRBJ2-2|TRBV3-1|TRBD1|15|many
CASSAGTGTLGELFF
TGTGCCAGCAGCGCCGGGACAGGGACGCTCGGGGAGCTGTTTTTT
>TRBJ2-3|TRBV20-1|-|15|few
CSASPSGGLTDTQYF
TGCAGTGCTAGTCCCAGCGGAGGACTCACAGATACGCAGTATTTT
>TRBJ1-2|TRBV7-8|-|17|-
CASSLDRDHTGSGGYTF
TGTGCCAGCAGCTTAGATCGAGACCACACAGGGTCGGGTGGCTACACCTTC
>TRBJ2-4|TRBV5-1|TRBD2|21|many
CASSVGTSGTPSRVNKNIQYF
TGCGCCAGCAGCGTCGGGACTAGCGGGACCCCTTCCCGAGTGAACAAAAACATTCAGTACTTC
>TRBJ1-5|TRBV18|-|15|-
CASSPTSGANQPQHF
TGTGCCAGCTCACCTACGTCAGGGGCGAATCAGCCCCAGCATTTT
>TRBJ2-7|TRBV6-1|-|14|-
CASSEAVGSNEQYF
TGTGCCAGCAGTGAAGCCGTTGGTAGTAACGAGCAGTACTTC
>TRBJ2-1|TRBV7-2|TRBD2|14|few
CASSWTSGRNEQFF
TGTGCCAGCAGTTGGACTAGCGGGAGGAATGAGCAGTTCTTC